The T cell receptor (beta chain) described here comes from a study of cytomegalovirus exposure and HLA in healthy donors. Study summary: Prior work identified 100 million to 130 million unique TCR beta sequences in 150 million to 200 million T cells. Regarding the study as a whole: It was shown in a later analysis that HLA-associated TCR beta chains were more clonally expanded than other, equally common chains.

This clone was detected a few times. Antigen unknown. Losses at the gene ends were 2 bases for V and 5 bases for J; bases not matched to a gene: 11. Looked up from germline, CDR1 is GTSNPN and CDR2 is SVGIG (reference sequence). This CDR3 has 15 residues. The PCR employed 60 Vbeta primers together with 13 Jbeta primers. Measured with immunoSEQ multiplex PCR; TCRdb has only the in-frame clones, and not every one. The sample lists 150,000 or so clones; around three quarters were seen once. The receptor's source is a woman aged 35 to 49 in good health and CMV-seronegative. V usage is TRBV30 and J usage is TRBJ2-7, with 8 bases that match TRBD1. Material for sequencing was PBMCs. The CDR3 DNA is TGTGCCTGGAGTAGTGGTACAGGGGGAATCGACGAGCAGTACTTC. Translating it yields CAWSSGTGGIDEQYF.